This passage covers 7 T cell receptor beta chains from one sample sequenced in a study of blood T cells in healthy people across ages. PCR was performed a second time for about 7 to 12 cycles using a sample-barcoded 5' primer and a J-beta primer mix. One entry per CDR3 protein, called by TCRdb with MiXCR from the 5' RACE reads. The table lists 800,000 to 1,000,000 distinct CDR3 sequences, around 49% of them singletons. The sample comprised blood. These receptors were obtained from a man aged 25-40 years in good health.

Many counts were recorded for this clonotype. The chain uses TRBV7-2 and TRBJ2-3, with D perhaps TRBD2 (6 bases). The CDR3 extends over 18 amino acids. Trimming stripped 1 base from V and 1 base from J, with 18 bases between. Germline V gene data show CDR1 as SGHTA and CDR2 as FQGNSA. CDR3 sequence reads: CASSLGLRGLGGTDTQYF. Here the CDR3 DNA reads TGTGCCAGCAGCTTAGGGCTTCGGGGACTGGGCGGCACAGATACGCAGTATTTT.

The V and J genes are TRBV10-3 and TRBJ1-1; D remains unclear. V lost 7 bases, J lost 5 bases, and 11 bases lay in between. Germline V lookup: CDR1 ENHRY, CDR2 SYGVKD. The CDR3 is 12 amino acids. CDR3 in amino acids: CAIIPIGTEAFF. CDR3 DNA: TGTGCCATCATTCCCATCGGGACTGAAGCTTTCTTT.

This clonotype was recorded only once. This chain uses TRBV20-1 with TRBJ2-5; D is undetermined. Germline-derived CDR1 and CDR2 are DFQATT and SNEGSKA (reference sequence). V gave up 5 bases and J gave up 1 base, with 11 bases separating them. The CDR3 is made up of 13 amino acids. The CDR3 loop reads CSAATSSQETQYF. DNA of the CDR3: TGCAGTGCTGCGACTTCCTCCCAAGAGACCCAGTACTTC.

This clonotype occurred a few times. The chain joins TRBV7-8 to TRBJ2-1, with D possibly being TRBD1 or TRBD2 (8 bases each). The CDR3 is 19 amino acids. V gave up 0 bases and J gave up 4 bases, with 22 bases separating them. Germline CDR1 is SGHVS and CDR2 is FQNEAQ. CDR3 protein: CASSLAYRGRRGGYNEQFF. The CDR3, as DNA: TGTGCCAGCAGCTTAGCGTACAGGGGGAGACGGGGGGGTTACAATGAGCAGTTCTTC.

The CDR3 spells CNAVGGTTNEKLFF. In nucleotides, the CDR3 is TGCAACGCCGTCGGGGGAACGACTAATGAAAAACTGTTTTTT. This chain links TRBV29-1 with TRBJ1-4; maybe TRBD1 (5 bases). Germline CDR1 and CDR2: SQVTM and ANQGSEA. The CDR3 is 14 amino acids.

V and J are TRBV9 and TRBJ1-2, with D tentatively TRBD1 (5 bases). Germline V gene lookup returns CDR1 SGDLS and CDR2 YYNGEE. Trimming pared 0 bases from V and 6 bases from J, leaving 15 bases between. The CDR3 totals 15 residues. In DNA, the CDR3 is TGTGCCAGCAGCGTAGAATCATGGGGGAGCGATGGCTACACCTTC. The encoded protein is CASSVESWGSDGYTF.

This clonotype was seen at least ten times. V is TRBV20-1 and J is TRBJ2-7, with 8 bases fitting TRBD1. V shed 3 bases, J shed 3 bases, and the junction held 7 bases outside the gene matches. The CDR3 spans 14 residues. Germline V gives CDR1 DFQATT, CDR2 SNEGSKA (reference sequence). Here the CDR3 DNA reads TGCAGTGCTAGCTATCCAGGGGGCAGCTACGAGCAGTACTTC. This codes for CSASYPGGSYEQYF.